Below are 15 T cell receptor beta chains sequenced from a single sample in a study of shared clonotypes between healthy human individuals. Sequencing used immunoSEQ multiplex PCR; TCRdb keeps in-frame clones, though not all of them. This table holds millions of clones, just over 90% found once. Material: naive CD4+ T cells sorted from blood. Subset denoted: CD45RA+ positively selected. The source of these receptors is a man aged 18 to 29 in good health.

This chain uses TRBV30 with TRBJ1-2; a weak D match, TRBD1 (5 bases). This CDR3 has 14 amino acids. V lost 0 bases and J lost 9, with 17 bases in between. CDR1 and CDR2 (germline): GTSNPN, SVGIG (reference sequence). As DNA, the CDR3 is TGTGCCTGGAGTGTAAGCGGTGGGGGAGAGAGCTACACCTTC. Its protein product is CAWSVSGGGESYTF.

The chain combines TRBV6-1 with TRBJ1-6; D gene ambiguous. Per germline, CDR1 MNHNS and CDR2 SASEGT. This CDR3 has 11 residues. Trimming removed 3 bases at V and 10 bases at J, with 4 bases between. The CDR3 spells CASSDVSPLHF. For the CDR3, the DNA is TGTGCCAGCAGTGACGTCTCACCCCTCCACTTT.

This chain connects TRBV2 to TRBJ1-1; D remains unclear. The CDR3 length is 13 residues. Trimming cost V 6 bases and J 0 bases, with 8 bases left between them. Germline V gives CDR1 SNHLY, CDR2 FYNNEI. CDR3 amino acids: CASRWGMNTEAFF. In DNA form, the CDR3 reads TGTGCCAGCAGGTGGGGTATGAACACTGAAGCTTTCTTT.

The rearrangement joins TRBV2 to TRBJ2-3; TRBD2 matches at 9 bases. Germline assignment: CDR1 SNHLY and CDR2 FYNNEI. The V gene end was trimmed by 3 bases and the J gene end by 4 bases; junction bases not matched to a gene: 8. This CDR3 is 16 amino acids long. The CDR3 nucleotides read TGTGCCAGCAGTGAGTTGCTAGCGGGGTCCGCAGATACGCAGTATTTT. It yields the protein CASSELLAGSADTQYF.

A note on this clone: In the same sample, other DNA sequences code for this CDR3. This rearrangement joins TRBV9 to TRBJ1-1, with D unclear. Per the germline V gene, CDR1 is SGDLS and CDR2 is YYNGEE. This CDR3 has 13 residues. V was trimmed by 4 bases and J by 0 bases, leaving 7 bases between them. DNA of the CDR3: TGTGCCAGCAGCCCGACCCTGAACACTGAAGCTTTCTTT. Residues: CASSPTLNTEAFF.

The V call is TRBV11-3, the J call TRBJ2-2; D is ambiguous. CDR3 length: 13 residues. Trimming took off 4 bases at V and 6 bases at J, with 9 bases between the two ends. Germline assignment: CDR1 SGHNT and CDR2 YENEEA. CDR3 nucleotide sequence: TGTGCCAGCAGCTCCGGGTACCCCGGGGAGCTGTTTTTT. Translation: CASSSGYPGELFF.

CDR3 DNA: TGTGCCAGCAGCTTTGGGGGGAGTAAGAACAATGAGCAGTTCTTC. This codes for CASSFGGSKNNEQFF. The rearrangement links TRBV5-4 to TRBJ2-1, with D possibly TRBD2 on 6 matching bases. This CDR3 is 15 amino acids long. The germline V and J ends were trimmed by 2 bases and 5 bases, with 14 bases remaining between them. CDR1 is SGHNT, CDR2 YYREEE, per germline (reference sequence). Looking up the rest from reference TRBV5-4 and TRBJ2-1 gives the full variable domain: ETGVTQSPTHLIKTRGQQVTLRCSSQSGHNTVSWYQQALGQGPQFIFQYYREEENGRGNFPPRFSGLQFPNYSSELNVNALELDDSALYLCASSFGGSKNNEQFFGPGTRLTVL.

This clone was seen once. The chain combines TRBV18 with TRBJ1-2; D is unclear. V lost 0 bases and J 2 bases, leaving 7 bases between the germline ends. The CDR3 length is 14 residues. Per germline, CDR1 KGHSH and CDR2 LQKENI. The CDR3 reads CASSPPSSNYGYTF. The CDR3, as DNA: TGTGCCAGCTCACCACCCAGCAGCAACTATGGCTACACCTTC.

This chain's CDR3 is CASSLGAGQVNSPLHF. The CDR3 DNA reads TGTGCCAGCAGCTTGGGGGCGGGACAAGTCAATTCACCCCTCCACTTT. The chain is built from TRBV5-6 and TRBJ1-6; possibly TRBD1 for D (6 bases). Trimming took off 0 bases at V and 7 bases at J, with 14 bases between the two ends. Germline values: CDR1 SGHDT, CDR2 YYEEEE. The CDR3 is 16 amino acids.

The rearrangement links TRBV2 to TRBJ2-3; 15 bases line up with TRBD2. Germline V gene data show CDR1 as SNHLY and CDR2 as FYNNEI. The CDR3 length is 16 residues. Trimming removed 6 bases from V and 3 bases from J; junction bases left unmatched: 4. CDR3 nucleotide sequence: TGTGCCAGCAGCGGGACTAGCGGGGGGTTTACAGATACGCAGTATTTT. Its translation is CASSGTSGGFTDTQYF.

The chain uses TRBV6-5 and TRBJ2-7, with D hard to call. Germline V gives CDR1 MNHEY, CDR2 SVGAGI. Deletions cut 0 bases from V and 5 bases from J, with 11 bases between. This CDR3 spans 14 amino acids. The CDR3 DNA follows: TGTGCCAGCAGTTACTCGAAAGCCGCAAACGAGCAGTACTTC. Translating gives CASSYSKAANEQYF.

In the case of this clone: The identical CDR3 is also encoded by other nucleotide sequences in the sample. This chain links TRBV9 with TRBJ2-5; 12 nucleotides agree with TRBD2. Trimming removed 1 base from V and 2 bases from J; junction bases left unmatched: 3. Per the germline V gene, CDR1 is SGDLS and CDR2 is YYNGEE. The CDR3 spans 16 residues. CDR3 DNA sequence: TGTGCCAGCAGCGTATCCGGACTAGCGGGGCAAGAGACCCAGTACTTC. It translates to CASSVSGLAGQETQYF.

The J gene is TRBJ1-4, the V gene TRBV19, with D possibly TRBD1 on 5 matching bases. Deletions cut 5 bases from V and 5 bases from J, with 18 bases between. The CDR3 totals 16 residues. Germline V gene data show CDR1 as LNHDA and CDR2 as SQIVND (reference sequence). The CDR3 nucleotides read TGTGCCAGTAGTGAACGACCGGGACCCACAAATGAAAAACTGTTTTTT. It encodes CASSERPGPTNEKLFF.

The CDR3 sequence is CADPGVTGELFF. The CDR3 nucleotides read TGTGCTGACCCTGGGGTCACCGGGGAGCTGTTTTTT. This rearrangement joins TRBV7-9 to TRBJ2-2; D gene unclear. Germline loops: CDR1 SEHNR, CDR2 FQNEAQ (reference sequence). The CDR3 runs 12 residues.

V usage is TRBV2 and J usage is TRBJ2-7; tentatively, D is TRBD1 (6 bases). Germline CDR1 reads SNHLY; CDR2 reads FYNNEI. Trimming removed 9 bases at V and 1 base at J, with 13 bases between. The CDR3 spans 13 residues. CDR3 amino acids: CASRDTGSYEQYF. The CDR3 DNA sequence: TGTGCCAGTCGGGACACTGGATCCTACGAGCAGTACTTC.